A single sample is the source of the 26 T cell receptor beta chains below, sequenced in a study of PD-L1 blockade in urothelial cancer. The method was immunoSEQ multiplex PCR; TCRdb's version includes in-frame clones alone and lacks a portion of them. Of roughly 27,000 clones listed, around 87% are singletons. Material: PBMCs, obtained around atezolizumab (anti-PD-L1) treatment. Source of these receptors: a man aged 50 to 59 with urothelial cancer.

V and J are TRBV29-1 and TRBJ1-2; D is possibly TRBD1 (6 bases). V lost 7 bases to trimming and J lost 3 bases, with 21 bases between them. The CDR3 has 15 residues. Germline lookup yields CDR1 SQVTM and CDR2 ANQGSEA. Here the CDR3 DNA reads TGCAGCGCGCAATCGACAGGCGCCCCCGACTATGGCTACACCTTC. Its protein is CSAQSTGAPDYGYTF.

The genes are TRBV23-1 and TRBJ1-5; D is perhaps TRBD1 (6 bases). TRBV23-1 is placed among ORFs of uncertain function. The V and J ends lost 2 bases and 7 bases respectively, with 21 bases between them. This CDR3 contains 17 residues. This chain's CDR3 is CASSQPLGEGHWQPQHF. The CDR3 DNA sequence: TGCGCCAGCAGTCAACCTCTGGGGGAGGGACATTGGCAGCCCCAGCATTTT.

V and J are TRBV4-3 and TRBJ2-1, with 7 bases that match TRBD2. The V gene end was trimmed by 1 base and the J gene end by 4 bases; junction bases not matched to a gene: 13. The CDR3 length is 18 residues. CDR1 is LGHNA and CDR2 is YSLEER in the germline V gene. In DNA, the CDR3 is TGCGCCAGCAGCCAAGCCCCAGTGGGAGGGCCAATATACAATGAGCAGTTCTTC. As protein: CASSQAPVGGPIYNEQFF.

This chain uses TRBV11-2 with TRBJ2-7; TRBD1 agrees at 9 bases. The junction had 7 bases not matched to a gene; V was cut back by 4 bases and J by 3 bases. CDR3 length: 15 amino acids. The V gene's germline CDR1 is SGHAT and CDR2 FQNNGV. Here the CDR3 DNA reads TGTGCCAGCAGCTGGGACAGGGAAGGCTTCTACGAGCAGTACTTC. As protein: CASSWDREGFYEQYF.

This clone appeared a single time. The chain employs TRBV10-1 and TRBJ2-7; 13 bases agree with TRBD2. Germline CDR1 reads WNHNN; CDR2 reads SYGVQD (reference sequence). With V trimmed by 4 bases and J by 9 bases, 15 bases remained unmatched. The CDR3 is made up of 17 amino acids. The CDR3 nucleotides are TGCGCCAGCAGTGGGACTAGCGGGGGTAACCCTACGAAGGTGCAGTACTTC. Translation gives CASSGTSGGNPTKVQYF.

The J gene is TRBJ2-2, the V gene TRBV10-3, with 9 bases identical to TRBD2. The ends lost 2 bases at V and 5 bases at J; junction bases unmatched: 3. The CDR3 has 15 residues. In germline, CDR1 is ENHRY, CDR2 SYGVKD. DNA of the CDR3: TGTGCCATCAGTGAGAGTAGCGGGAGAACCGGGGAGCTGTTTTTT. The encoded protein is CAISESSGRTGELFF.

This clone was found once. The chain joins TRBV15 to TRBJ2-1; D is possibly TRBD2 (7 bases). V was clipped by 0 bases and J by 7 bases, with 16 bases between them. Germline loops: CDR1 LNHNV, CDR2 YYDKDF (reference sequence). CDR3 length: 16 amino acids. The CDR3 here is CATSREGGGTGNEQFF. Here the CDR3 DNA reads TGTGCCACCAGCAGAGAAGGGGGGGGGACTGGTAATGAGCAGTTCTTC.

V usage is TRBV7-8 and J usage is TRBJ1-4; D call uncertain. This CDR3 region has 15 residues. Germline V gene lookup returns CDR1 SGHVS and CDR2 FQNEAQ. Trimming stripped 6 bases from V and 8 bases from J, with 19 bases between. The CDR3 coding sequence is TGTGCCAGCAGACGAAACCGGGGAGAGCGAGAAAAACTGTTTTTT. It encodes CASRRNRGEREKLFF. The complete variable domain, with remaining parts taken from reference TRBV7-8 and TRBJ1-4, reads GAGVSQSPRYKVAKRGQDVALRCDPISGHVSLFWYQQALGQGPEFLTYFQNEAQLDKSGLPSDRFFAERPEGSVSTLKIQRTQQEDSAVYLCASRRNRGEREKLFFGSGTQLSVL.

This clone was detected only once. The V gene is TRBV14, the J gene TRBJ1-1; TRBD1 matches 8 bases. This CDR3 spans 15 amino acids. The trim removed 1 base at V and 1 base at J, leaving 2 bases unmatched. Germline V lookup: CDR1 SGHDN, CDR2 FVKESK. CDR3 region: CASSQGRGQNTEAFF. The CDR3 DNA is TGTGCCAGCAGCCAAGGCAGGGGGCAGAACACTGAAGCTTTCTTT.

The table lists this clone with a count of one. V is TRBV19 and J is TRBJ1-4; the D gene is possibly TRBD1 (6 bases). V dropped 7 bases and J dropped 7 bases, with 13 bases sitting between them. Germline V CDR1 and CDR2: LNHDA, SQIVND (reference sequence). The CDR3 is made up of 13 amino acids. The CDR3 DNA follows: TGTGCCAGTAACTACAGGGTCTCTGAAAAACTGTTTTTT. Translating it yields CASNYRVSEKLFF.

This clone was seen once. The V call is TRBV7-9, the J call TRBJ2-1, with a possible D match to TRBD1 (6 bases). V was clipped by 2 bases and J by 4 bases, with 12 bases between them. CDR1 is SEHNR and CDR2 is FQNEAQ in the germline V gene (reference sequence). The CDR3 length is 15 residues. CDR3 amino acids: CASSLQQGFYNEQFF. As DNA, the CDR3 is TGTGCCAGCAGCTTACAACAGGGATTTTACAATGAGCAGTTCTTC. The full variable domain, with the rest looked up from reference TRBV7-9 and TRBJ2-1, is DTGVSQNPRHKITKRGQNVTFRCDPISEHNRLYWYRQTLGQGPEFLTYFQNEAQLEKSRLLSDRFSAERPKGSFSTLEIQRTEQGDSAMYLCASSLQQGFYNEQFFGPGTRLTVL.

The chain joins TRBV27 to TRBJ2-7, with 9 positions matching TRBD1. Germline V gene lookup returns CDR1 MNHEY and CDR2 SMNVEV (reference sequence). The CDR3 runs to 14 residues. V lost 7 bases and J lost 3; bases outside the gene matches: 7. The CDR3 sequence is CASTRRGQGYEQYF. CDR3 nucleotide sequence: TGTGCCAGCACCCGACGGGGACAGGGCTACGAGCAGTACTTC.

This chain connects TRBV19 to TRBJ2-1; 9 positions agree with TRBD2. Germline V lookup: CDR1 LNHDA, CDR2 SQIVND (reference sequence). The CDR3 consists of 17 residues. V lost 6 bases to trimming and J lost 9 bases; unmatched junction nucleotides: 18. CDR3: CASSPFLGLREGREQFF. CDR3 nucleotide sequence: TGTGCCAGTAGCCCTTTTCTGGGTCTGCGGGAGGGTCGTGAGCAGTTCTTC.

The count of this clone is one. The chain uses TRBV18 and TRBJ2-7, with 8 bases that match TRBD1. With 5 bases clipped from V and 5 bases from J, the junction kept 2 bases outside the gene matches. This CDR3 has 12 amino acids. From germline, CDR1 is KGHSH and CDR2 LQKENI. CDR3 loop: CASSRDRHEQYF. CDR3 nucleotides: TGTGCCAGCTCAAGGGACAGGCACGAGCAGTACTTC.

The chain recombines TRBV7-2 with TRBJ2-7, with D maybe TRBD1 (5 bases). Germline assignment: CDR1 SGHTA and CDR2 FQGNSA. The length of the CDR3 is 15 residues. The V gene lost 0 bases and the J gene lost 2 bases, with 11 bases spanning the gap. The CDR3 loop is CASSLAVRETYEQYF. The DNA for the CDR3 is TGTGCCAGCAGCTTAGCGGTCAGGGAAACCTACGAGCAGTACTTC.

In its sample, this clone was seen a few times. The chain links TRBV6-5 to TRBJ2-7, with D possibly being TRBD2 (5 bases). CDR3 length: 14 residues. Germline V gives CDR1 MNHEY, CDR2 SVGAGI. The V gene lost 6 bases and the J gene lost 3 bases, with 15 bases spanning the gap. The DNA for the CDR3 is TGTGCCAGCAGATCCCTCGGGGTAAACTACGAGCAGTACTTC. Protein: CASRSLGVNYEQYF.

The chain uses TRBV7-3 and TRBJ2-1; 10 bases map to TRBD2. CDR1 SGHTA and CDR2 FQGTGA come from the germline V gene. The length of the CDR3 is 15 residues. J was trimmed by 6 bases and V by 5 bases; bases with no gene match: 7. The DNA of the CDR3 is TGTGCCAGCAGCGTTCTAGCGGGGGTGGTCAATGAGCAGTTCTTC. Translation: CASSVLAGVVNEQFF.

The chain links TRBV4-1 to TRBJ2-7; TRBD2 aligns across 12 bases. Germline V gene lookup returns CDR1 MGHRA and CDR2 YSYEKL. The CDR3 extends over 16 amino acids. Trimming cost V 0 bases and J 7 bases; bases outside gene matches: 7. This CDR3 is CASSQEPSGGAREQYF. CDR3 nucleotides: TGCGCCAGCAGCCAAGAACCTAGCGGGGGGGCCAGGGAGCAGTACTTC.

The J gene is TRBJ1-5, the V gene TRBV7-2; possibly TRBD1 for D (6 bases). CDR3 length: 14 residues. Germline CDR1 is SGHTA and CDR2 is FQGNSA. V lost 1 base and J 4 bases, leaving 8 bases between the germline ends. Here the CDR3 reads CASSLDRVNQPQHF. CDR3 coding DNA: TGTGCCAGCAGCTTAGACAGGGTAAATCAGCCCCAGCATTTT.

The genes are TRBV5-4 and TRBJ2-2, with TRBD1 matching 8 bases. Per germline, CDR1 SGHNT and CDR2 YYREEE (reference sequence). This CDR3 is 17 amino acids long. V was pared by 2 bases and J by 6 bases, with 12 bases of the junction left unmatched. The CDR3 region is CASSLGWGRGRPGELFF. The CDR3 DNA is TGTGCCAGCAGCTTAGGCTGGGGCAGGGGGCGCCCCGGGGAGCTGTTTTTT.

The chain links TRBV18 to TRBJ1-1; 8 bases agree with TRBD1. This CDR3 has 14 residues. V shed 5 bases, J shed 5 bases, and the junction held 7 bases outside the gene matches. Germline CDR1 is KGHSH and CDR2 is LQKENI. CDR3 sequence reads: CASSSVRQGTEAFF. The CDR3 coding sequence is TGTGCCAGCTCATCTGTTAGACAGGGGACTGAAGCTTTCTTT.

The J gene is TRBJ2-3, the V gene TRBV7-6, with D perhaps TRBD1 (6 bases). The CDR3 is 18 amino acids. Trimming took 2 bases from V and 0 from J, leaving 18 bases between them. The germline CDR1 and CDR2 sequences are SGHVS and FNYEAQ. This CDR3 reads CASSLKGRDRTSTDTQYF. CDR3 nucleotide sequence: TGTGCCAGCAGCTTAAAAGGTCGCGACAGGACTAGCACAGATACGCAGTATTTT.

This clone was observed a single time. A junction end diverges from the germline sequence, so it may reflect a read error. This chain joins TRBV7-9 and TRBJ2-1; a possible D gene is TRBD2 (5 bases). The CDR3 is 14 amino acids. CDR1 and CDR2 from the germline V gene are SEHNR and FQNEAQ (reference sequence). CDR3 in amino acids: CASSLASSYNEQFF. DNA for the CDR3: TGTGCCAGCAGCCTAGCTAGCTCCTACAATGAGCAGTTCTTC.

The rearrangement joins TRBV6-1 to TRBJ2-7; 8 nucleotides agree with TRBD2. This CDR3 has 13 residues. Per the germline V gene, CDR1 is MNHNS and CDR2 is SASEGT. V shed 3 bases, J shed 6 bases, and the junction held 4 bases outside the gene matches. The CDR3 here is CASSEGLVGEQYF. CDR3 coding DNA: TGTGCCAGCAGTGAGGGACTAGTTGGCGAGCAGTACTTC.

The chain recombines TRBV5-4 with TRBJ1-2, with D perhaps TRBD1 (6 bases). Per germline, CDR1 SGHNT and CDR2 YYREEE (reference sequence). CDR3 length: 15 amino acids. Trimming cost V 4 bases and J 8 bases, with 21 bases left between them. CDR3 region: CASSAKDRLPWGYTF. In DNA form, the CDR3 reads TGTGCCAGCAGCGCCAAAGACAGGCTGCCTTGGGGCTACACCTTC.

This rearrangement joins TRBV19 to TRBJ2-3; 7 bases line up with TRBD2. The CDR3 runs 14 residues. J lost 2 bases, V lost 6 bases, and 5 bases had no gene match. Germline-derived CDR1 and CDR2 are LNHDA and SQIVND (reference sequence). The chain's CDR3 is CASRPSGYTDTQYF. The CDR3 region has the DNA TGTGCCAGTAGACCTAGCGGTTACACAGATACGCAGTATTTT.